Reported below is one T cell receptor beta chain. This clone's antigen is unknown. No base-level quality is on record; no much larger clone is a single base apart. In Seattle, one collaborating source enrolled patients while the infection was active and tracked those patients longitudinally over the course of disease. The collaborating institutions used their own protocols to collect whole blood in K2EDTA tubes. For TCRbeta analysis, collaborators shipped samples as frozen whole blood, isolated PBMCs, or DNA extracted from either of those sample types. The data stem from a study of blood T cell repertoires in COVID-19 (dated by TCRdb to 2018 to 2021). Notes on the research overall: Samples from collaborators originated in the United States, Italy and Spain and spanned both the acute and convalescent phases of COVID-19. Subjects who had been exposed to COVID-19, were actively infected with it, or had recovered from it provided the deeply sampled blood TCRbeta repertoires that made up the dataset. HLA class I and class II types, where available, came from metadata supplied by the sample provider rather than from assay-based typing. The prospective study material was composed of cDNA or gDNA derived from T cells, B-cell-depleted T cells, or PBMCs. A freely available public database, intended as a resource for researchers studying the immune response to SARS-CoV-2, is where the repertoires were released. Samples were obtained from the ongoing ImmuneRACE study (first 160 participants) and from some 1,300 subjects provided by 6 global collaborators. Sample metadata almost always included a de-identified subject ID, COVID-19 status, age in years and sex. The investigation overall reported the following: Clinical and demographic metadata were provided uncurated, with the amount varying by source and participant.

TCRbeta CDR3 regions were amplified from genomic DNA by means of the immunoSEQ Assay, a bias-controlled multiplex PCR. In the paper's pipeline: Within the assay, amplification of reference gene primers was used to estimate how many nucleated cells each sample contained. To quantify the absolute abundance of each unique TCRbeta CDR3 rearrangement, sequence reads were collapsed and filtered. For each sample, productive Simpson clonality was calculated by taking the square root of Simpson's diversity index across productive rearrangements. In its TCRdb copy, this immuneACCESS table keeps in-frame sequences only and misses some clones. Where compared with another copy, unresolved V genes explain less than half of these, and the others have no known cause. V and J calls and clone size are as listed in that table; D and trimming were resolved from the DNA. Recorded for this sample are more than 200,000 clones; 70% to 90% of them occurred a single time. Of the sample, more than 4.5% is held by the ten largest clones.

Source material: peripheral blood. This sequence was found in a woman aged 60-75 years with COVID-19, enrolled during active disease.

The DNA sequence is given as TGTGCCAGCAGTGCGGGACTAGCGGGCTCCACAGATACGCAGTATTTT. Translated, it gives CASSAGLAGSTDTQYF. The chain is assembled from TRBV6-1 and TRBJ2-3; TRBD2 lines up with 12 middle nucleotides. Clipping removes 4 bases from V and 2 bases from J, with 4 as the unmatched junction base count. CDR1 and CDR2 were assigned from the germline V gene as MNHNS and SASEGT. From its cysteine to its phenylalanine, the CDR3 spans 16 amino acids. Only CDR3 DNA is held: 48 bases, read in frame from base 1.